These T cell receptor beta chains were read from a single sample in a study of OX40 agonist ivuxolimab in advanced cancers. This table comes from immunoSEQ multiplex PCR, and its TCRdb copy is limited to in-frame clones, with some not included. Found here are tens of thousands of clones, around 90% of them singletons; the top ten hold 1% to 1.3%. The input for sequencing was CD4+ or CD8+ T cells sorted from blood, taken in a trial of the OX40 agonist ivuxolimab. The receptors derive from an adult with an advanced solid tumor such as melanoma, head and neck, liver or kidney cancer. The CDR3 runs from the conserved cysteine through the conserved F or W. D genes are given only for firm matches. Expanded clones get a size class; other rows say once, few or many, or leave the size out.

J gene: TRBJ1-5
clone size: NA
V gene: TRBV5-1
D gene: NA
CDR3 DNA: TGCGCCAGCAGCTTGGGGACGGGGAATCAGCCCCAGCATTTT
CDR3 protein: CASSLGTGNQPQHF

J gene: TRBJ1-1
clone size: NA
V gene: TRBV11-2
D gene: NA
CDR3 DNA: TGTGCCAGCAGGTTTTCGGGCGGGGGAAACACTGAAGCTTTCTTT
CDR3 protein: CASRFSGGGNTEAFF

J gene: TRBJ1-1
clone size: NA
V gene: TRBV4-2
D gene: TRBD1
CDR3 DNA: TGTGCCAGCAGCCAAGCGTGGGACAGAAGGAGGAACACTGAAGCTTTCTTT
CDR3 protein: CASSQAWDRRRNTEAFF

J gene: TRBJ2-3
clone size: NA
V gene: TRBV19
D gene: NA
CDR3 DNA: TGTGCCACCGGGGCTAACACAGATACGCAGTATTTT
CDR3 protein: CATGANTDTQYF

J gene: TRBJ1-6
clone size: NA
V gene: TRBV4-1
D gene: NA
CDR3 DNA: TGCGCCAGCAGCCAAGATCAGGTGAATTCACCCCTCCACTTT
CDR3 protein: CASSQDQVNSPLHF

J gene: TRBJ2-7
clone size: NA
V gene: TRBV2
D gene: NA
CDR3 DNA: TGTGCCAGCAGTGGGGGATGGCGGGCCAAATCCTACGAGCAGTACTTC
CDR3 protein: CASSGGWRAKSYEQYF

J gene: TRBJ2-2
clone size: NA
V gene: TRBV28
D gene: NA
CDR3 DNA: TGTGCCAGCAGTCAAAGGGTACCCAACACCGGGGAGCTGTTTTTT
CDR3 protein: CASSQRVPNTGELFF

J gene: TRBJ2-5
clone size: NA
V gene: TRBV5-1
D gene: TRBD1
CDR3 DNA: TGCGCCAGCAGGAGGTGGGGACAGATCGTAGAGACCCAGTACTTC
CDR3 protein: CASRRWGQIVETQYF

J gene: TRBJ1-5
clone size: NA
V gene: TRBV6-5
D gene: NA
CDR3 DNA: TGTGCCAGCAGGCAGAGGCAGCATCAGCCCCAGCATTTT
CDR3 protein: CASRQRQHQPQHF

J gene: TRBJ2-7
clone size: NA
V gene: TRBV11-2
D gene: NA
CDR3 DNA: TGTGCCAGCAGCTTAGATCTGGGGGTTAGCTCCTACGAGCAGTACTTC
CDR3 protein: CASSLDLGVSSYEQYF

J gene: TRBJ2-3
clone size: NA
V gene: TRBV14
D gene: NA
CDR3 DNA: TGTGCCAGCAGCCAAGATCGCGGAACTAGCACAGATACGCAGTATTTT
CDR3 protein: CASSQDRGTSTDTQYF

J gene: TRBJ1-6
clone size: NA
V gene: TRBV7-2
D gene: NA
CDR3 DNA: TGTGCCAGCAGCGACGGGAATTCACCCCTCCACTTT
CDR3 protein: CASSDGNSPLHF

J gene: TRBJ2-1
clone size: NA
V gene: TRBV14
D gene: TRBD2
CDR3 DNA: TGTGCCAGCAGCCGGACTAGCGGGATCTACAATGAGCAGTTCTTC
CDR3 protein: CASSRTSGIYNEQFF

J gene: TRBJ2-6
clone size: NA
V gene: TRBV18
D gene: TRBD2
CDR3 DNA: TGTGCCAGCTCACCAAGGACTAGCGGGAGCTCTGGGGCCAACGTCCTGACTTTC
CDR3 protein: CASSPRTSGSSGANVLTF

J gene: TRBJ1-3
clone size: few
V gene: TRBV29-1
D gene: NA
CDR3 DNA: TGCAGCGTTGGTGGGGGTTTCTCTGGAAACACCATATATTTT
CDR3 protein: CSVGGGFSGNTIYF